This TCR beta chain is drawn from a study of monozygotic twins with cystic fibrosis. Background on the study: With about 15 PCR cycles, barcoded libraries came from about 2.9 micrograms of fragmented DNA. Whole-study results and caveats: Low clonality (median around 0.0096) suggested a mostly naive repertoire. Unrelated CF individuals shared fewer identical clonotypes than monozygotic CF twins. Co-twins had the most similar V usage for 13 of 16 pairs, J for 8.

V was trimmed by 5 bases and J by 4 bases, leaving 14 bases between them. The CDR3 extends over 15 amino acids. The V gene's germline CDR1 is LGHNA and CDR2 YSLEER. Repertoires were generated with immunoSEQ multiplex PCR, while TCRdb's copy carries only in-frame clones and drops some. The sample yields some 10,000 clones, just over 99% seen once. About this clone itself: Its target is not known.

The source material was blood. The sequence came from a man between 18 and 35 years old with cystic fibrosis. The chain joins TRBV4-3 to TRBJ1-4, with a possible D match to TRBD1 (6 bases). The CDR3 DNA reads as TGCGCCAGCAGCAGGGGGGGAGGGGTTAATGAAAAACTGTTTTTT. Protein sequence: CASSRGGGVNEKLFF.